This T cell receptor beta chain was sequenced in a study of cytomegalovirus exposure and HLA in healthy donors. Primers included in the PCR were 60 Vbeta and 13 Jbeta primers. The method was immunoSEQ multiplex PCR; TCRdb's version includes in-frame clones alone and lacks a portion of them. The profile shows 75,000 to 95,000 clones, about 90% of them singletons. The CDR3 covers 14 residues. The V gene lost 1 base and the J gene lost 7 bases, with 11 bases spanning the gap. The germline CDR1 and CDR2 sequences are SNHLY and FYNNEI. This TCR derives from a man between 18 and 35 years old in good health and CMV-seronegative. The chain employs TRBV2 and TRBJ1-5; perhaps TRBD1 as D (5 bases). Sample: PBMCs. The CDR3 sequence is CASSEVGGDQPQHF. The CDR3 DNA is TGTGCCAGCAGTGAAGTTGGAGGGGACCAGCCCCAGCATTTT.